The clone carrying this T cell receptor beta chain turned up a few times. Its antigen is unidentified. As every portion of the isolated RNA was reverse transcribed, the sequencing read expressed TCRB transcripts. Profiled with immunoSEQ multiplex PCR; TCRdb holds only in-frame clones, not every one. This table has some 350,000 clones, about 10% appearing once. This sample is drawn from a study of beta chain features in type 1 diabetes. Study-wide context: Healthy donors, compared against patients, showed similar age, gender and cell yields.

CDR3 length: 12 amino acids. In germline, CDR1 is MDHEN, CDR2 SYDVKM. V lost 7 bases and J 3 bases, leaving 9 bases between the germline ends. Study-level results: Moderate yet significant TCRB CDR3 shortening was seen in Type 1 diabetes patients in all four CD4+ subsets. There was a possibility that cDNA sequencing over-represented cells with high TCR expression.

Material: central memory CD4+ T cells from blood. The clonotype comes from a man aged 25-45 years with type 1 diabetes. V and J are TRBV28 and TRBJ1-2; D might be TRBD1 (5 bases). CDR3 sequence (DNA): TGTGCCAGCAACAGGCAAGACTATGGCTACACCTTC. Translated, it gives CASNRQDYGYTF.